This T cell receptor beta chain was documented in a study of Graves' ophthalmopathy and Graves' hyperthyroidism listed by TCRdb under 2018. A note on the overall study: Peripheral blood was collected at initial diagnosis, before any treatment. TCR beta repertoire signatures were used to distinguish Graves' ophthalmopathy from Graves' hyperthyroidism and to predict progression to ophthalmopathy. In total, some 130 blood samples were TCR-sequenced: approximately 42 ophthalmopathy, 80 or so hyperthyroidism and some 17 hyperthyroidism-to-ophthalmopathy patients. A discovery set of 100 patients (under 45 ophthalmopathy, fewer than 60 stable hyperthyroidism) was enrolled to explore V-J signatures distinguishing ophthalmopathy from hyperthyroidism. For independent validation, a separate cohort was made up of 18 hyperthyroidism patients plus 17 patients who later progressed from hyperthyroidism to ophthalmopathy. In five or six hyperthyroidism patients, the T-cell repertoire of thyroid tissue was compared with the T-cell repertoire of blood. Once sampling was done, hyperthyroidism patients were given methimazole at a starting dose of 30 mg daily, while ophthalmopathy patients were given high-dose intravenous methylprednisolone. The 75 to 100 discovery patients were divided at random into training and test sets in a 7:3 ratio.

The research as a whole found: Ophthalmopathy was separated from stable hyperthyroidism by the 13-signature model with 85% to 90% sensitivity and just under 84% specificity in cross-validation and with 80%/75% in the test set. In validation, the model predicted ophthalmopathy progression with about 71% sensitivity and around 72% specificity; 12 predicted patients were CT-confirmed with GO in a median of about 6.1 months. No statistical method was used to predetermine the sample size, and group allocation was not hidden from the investigators. Most expanded thyroid clonotypes with frequency above 0.001 were also detected in blood, suggesting blood repertoires may reflect the thyroid immune response.

This clonotype was observed at least ten times. What antigen it recognizes has not been identified. Base qualities are missing; no much larger clone stands one base away. TCR beta CDR3 regions were amplified from RNA transcripts for repertoire sequencing. The first round was an RT-PCR using HTBI primers with the Qiagen OneStep RT-PCR kit, and this first round was followed by a second-round multiplex PCR, then size selection and purification. Libraries were sequenced on an Illumina HiSeq2000 using paired-end 100 bp reads. The paper's data handling went like this. SOAPnuke was used to process the reads, removing any read that contained adapters or uncalled bases, had a mean Phred below 15, or lacked an exact match to the constant primer or identifier. COPE v1.2.5 was used to merge the high-quality paired reads. Each unique nucleotide sequence was defined as a clonotype, and clonotypes were aligned to IMGT TRB V, D and J references with MiTCR v1.1. Only V-J combinations with frequency above 0.0001 were analysed, covering approximately 99% of repertoires. For each V-J combination, a TCR clonal expansion and chaos score was defined as the ratio of F50 clonal expansion to chaos observed in the TCRdist matrix. Welch's t-statistics and random forest were used to reduce the features to about a dozen V-J combinations, which were then used as input to a naive Bayes classifier. The similarity between thyroid and blood repertoires was quantified using the Morisita-Horn index. The public reads were run again by TCRdb, first through fastp at Q25 and then through MiXCR, and only productive beta chains were kept. Merged by CDR3 protein, the rows form single entries marked with the most common genes and DNA. The V and J calls shown here were made by TCRdb, not taken from the authors' results. The sample contains 680,000 or so distinct CDR3 sequences, 22% of them found a single time. Roughly 6.9% of the sample belongs to the ten largest clones.

A patient counted as having stable hyperthyroidism if there was no progression to ophthalmopathy within 18 months of follow-up. Patients with hyperthyroidism were aged 18 to 65 years, had been newly diagnosed, and had a disease duration of less than 2 months. Patients with other autoimmune diseases, uncontrolled infections, pregnancy or lactation were excluded. Diagnosis was based on clinical symptoms, serum thyroxine, TRAb, thyroid ultrasound and orbital computed tomography. Using Ficoll-Paque density gradient centrifugation, PBMCs were isolated from less than 13 ml of fresh peripheral blood. Trizol reagent was used to extract the total RNA, and its quality was then checked on an Agilent 2100 Bioanalyzer. This receptor was identified in a woman aged 18-35 years with stable Graves' hyperthyroidism. Some clones in this sample may be carry-over from other donors' samples. Donor details come from another sample of the same person, matched by shared clones. The source material was peripheral blood.

The CDR3 loop reads CASSPPGGGETQYF. The DNA sequence is given as TGTGCCAGCAGCCCCCCGGGGGGAGGGGAGACCCAGTACTTC. This sequence uses TRBV5-5 and TRBJ2-5; 7 bases in the middle match TRBD2. V and J are trimmed by 4 bases and 5 bases, and the gene matches miss 8 bases of the junction. Reading from cysteine to phenylalanine, the CDR3 counts 14 amino acids. The CDR3 DNA has 42 bases and is translated from base 1. The germline V gene encodes CDR1 SGHKS and CDR2 YYEKEE (reference sequence).